The rows below give T cell receptor beta chains drawn from one sample of a study of OX40 agonist ivuxolimab in advanced cancers. The table came from immunoSEQ multiplex PCR; TCRdb's copy has only in-frame clones and leaves some out. The sample holds tens of thousands of clones; 90% are singletons and the top ten take over 9.5%. The sample consisted of CD4+ or CD8+ T cells sorted from blood, taken in a trial of the OX40 agonist ivuxolimab. These receptors were collected from an adult with an advanced solid tumor such as melanoma, head and neck, liver or kidney cancer. CDR3s include the opening cysteine and the closing phenylalanine or tryptophan. The order of the fields is J gene, V gene, CDR3 protein.

>TRBJ2-1|TRBV5-1
CASSVERMGYEQFF
>TRBJ2-5|TRBV9
CASSVGFLETQYF
>TRBJ2-2|TRBV7-3
CASSLAGKVGELFF
>TRBJ2-1|TRBV6-5
CASSYSGQLPYNEQFF
>TRBJ2-1|TRBV5-1
CASRPSGTVYNEQFF
>TRBJ2-1|TRBV30
CAWDQGRLYNEQFF
>TRBJ1-3|TRBV28
CASSYRVAGNTIYF
>TRBJ2-6|TRBV5-1
CASSPPTGGNPGANVLTF
>TRBJ2-2|TRBV18
CASSPGLNRGTGELFF
>TRBJ2-6|TRBV7-2
CASSLWGAGANVLTF
>TRBJ2-7|TRBV7-8
CASSSNPRDGEQYF
>TRBJ2-7|TRBV5-5
CASSLDYYEQYF